This TCR beta chain was captured by sequencing in a study of blood T cells in healthy people across ages. Notes on the study in general: A roughly linear age-dependent decrease characterized TCR beta diversity per million T cells.

Points on this clonotype: What it binds is unknown. This may be a read error: a much more frequent sequence differs by one nucleotide.

With a J-beta primer mix and a sample-barcoded 5' primer, a second PCR ran about 7 to 12 cycles. The authors tagged each cDNA molecule using a template-switch adaptor with 12 random nucleotides. The yield of each sample was at least 3 million CDR3-containing paired-end reads. TCRdb re-derived calls from the 5' RACE reads in MiXCR, one entry per CDR3 protein. The sample gives just under 900,000 distinct CDR3 sequences, around 28% of which show up once; 15% to 20% is in the top ten. Peripheral blood from each donor was collected in a volume of about 10 milliliters. CDR1 SEHNR and CDR2 FQNEAQ come from the germline V gene (reference sequence). The CDR3 runs 16 residues.

The rearrangement uses TRBV7-9 and TRBJ2-3, with 8 bases matching TRBD1. The clonotype was recovered from a woman of 80 years or more in good health. The sequenced material came from blood. CDR3 region: CAGALQGVLSTDMQYF. In nucleotides, the CDR3 is TGTGCCGGGGCCCTACAGGGGGTATTGAGCACAGATATGCAGTATTTT.